This T cell receptor beta chain was identified in a study of T cell changes during pregnancy in multiple sclerosis. Germline V lookup: CDR1 MNHEY, CDR2 SVGAGI. V was pared by 2 bases and J by 9 bases, with 16 bases between. This CDR3 contains 14 residues. This table comes from immunoSEQ multiplex PCR, and its TCRdb copy is limited to in-frame clones, with some not included. Of about 60,000 clones listed, about 90% are singletons. The source was peripheral blood, collected in the second trimester of pregnancy. The chain uses TRBV6-5 and TRBJ1-2; D possibly corresponds to TRBD1 (5 bases). This sequence originates from a female donor in good health, enrolled as a control in a pregnancy study. The CDR3 loop is CASSYLGGVNSYTF. In DNA, the CDR3 is TGTGCCAGCAGTTACCTCGGGGGGGTTAACAGCTACACCTTC.